A selection of T cell receptor beta chains follows, all from one sample in a study of shared clonotypes between healthy human individuals. TCRdb's table, derived via immunoSEQ multiplex PCR, lists solely in-frame clones and lacks some. This repertoire shows about 490,000 clones, around 78% found once; its top ten account for 13%. The specimen sequenced was PBMCs. The receptors here all came from a woman in her forties in good health. Some clones in this sample may be carry-over from other donors' samples. CDR3s include the opening cysteine and the closing phenylalanine or tryptophan. Fields, in order: V gene, clone size, J gene, D gene, CDR3 protein, CDR3 DNA. D genes are given only for firm matches. Where a row states a size, it is once, few, many or the class of an expanded clone; other rows omit it.

TRBV11-3	NA	TRBJ2-4	NA	CASRKGVLAKNIQYF	TGTGCCAGCAGGAAGGGGGTGTTAGCCAAAAACATTCAGTACTTC
TRBV20-1	NA	TRBJ1-2	NA	CSGDRNYGYTF	TGCAGTGGGGATCGTAACTATGGCTACACCTTC
TRBV2	once	TRBJ2-1	TRBD1	CASSDRTGYNEQFF	TGTGCCAGCAGTGACCGGACAGGGTACAATGAGCAGTTCTTC
TRBV10-3	few	TRBJ2-7	TRBD1	CAISLTGPPSYYEQYF	TGTGCCATCAGCCTGACAGGGCCCCCGTCCTACTACGAGCAGTACTTC
TRBV19	NA	TRBJ2-7	NA	CASSISRDTRNEQYF	TGTGCCAGTAGTATTTCGCGGGACACAAGAAACGAGCAGTACTTC
TRBV30	NA	TRBJ1-1	NA	CAWSRQANTEAFF	TGTGCCTGGAGTCGACAGGCGAACACTGAAGCTTTCTTT
TRBV9	few	TRBJ2-3	NA	CASSVEGDGTDTQYF	TGTGCCAGCAGCGTAGAAGGGGATGGGACAGATACGCAGTATTTT
TRBV9	NA	TRBJ2-5	TRBD2	CASSVGRVAGFSQETQYF	TGTGCCAGCAGCGTAGGTAGAGTAGCGGGATTTTCCCAAGAGACCCAGTACTTC
TRBV5-4	NA	TRBJ2-1	TRBD2	CASSLGSGSLNNEQFF	TGTGCCAGCAGCTTGGGAAGCGGGAGTCTTAACAATGAGCAGTTCTTC
TRBV28	NA	TRBJ2-3	TRBD2	CASSFRLAGNTDTQYF	TGTGCCAGCAGTTTCCGACTAGCGGGAAACACAGATACGCAGTATTTT
TRBV7-2	NA	TRBJ2-7	NA	CASSYQYEQYF	TGTGCCAGCAGCTATCAGTACGAGCAGTACTTC
TRBV7-2	NA	TRBJ2-1	NA	CASSPSSVYNEQFF	TGTGCCAGCAGTCCTAGCAGTGTGTACAATGAGCAGTTCTTC
TRBV6-5	once	TRBJ2-1	NA	CASSYSKTVYNEQFF	TGTGCCAGCAGTTACTCGAAGACAGTATACAATGAGCAGTTCTTC
TRBV7-2	few	TRBJ1-2	NA	CASSLAPGPYGYTF	TGTGCCAGCAGCTTAGCACCGGGGCCCTATGGCTACACCTTC
TRBV5-4	NA	TRBJ2-7	TRBD1	CASSLVGFWDRGDEQYF	TGTGCCAGCAGCTTGGTGGGTTTTTGGGACAGGGGGGACGAGCAGTACTTC
TRBV9	once	TRBJ2-5	NA	CASSPRAPPQETQYF	TGTGCCAGCAGCCCCCGGGCCCCACCTCAAGAGACCCAGTACTTC
TRBV30	NA	TRBJ1-5	NA	CAWSRFTGEYSNQPQHF	TGTGCCTGGAGTAGGTTTACAGGCGAATATAGCAATCAGCCCCAGCATTTT
TRBV29-1	NA	TRBJ2-6	NA	CSVGTDSGANVLTF	TGCAGCGTTGGGACTGACTCTGGGGCCAACGTCCTGACTTTC
TRBV28	NA	TRBJ1-5	NA	CASSLEAGWIQPQHF	TGTGCCAGCAGTTTAGAGGCAGGGTGGATTCAGCCCCAGCATTTT
TRBV19	NA	TRBJ1-5	NA	CASSTPGVGNQPQHF	TGTGCCAGTAGTACCCCGGGTGTTGGCAATCAGCCCCAGCATTTT
TRBV11-2	NA	TRBJ2-7	NA	CASGRERLATLDMHEQYF	TGTGCCAGCGGACGGGAGCGGCTAGCAACCCTAGATATGCACGAGCAGTACTTC
TRBV4-3	few	TRBJ2-3	NA	CASSQVAQVGGLTDTQYF	TGCGCCAGCAGCCAAGTGGCCCAAGTGGGAGGACTCACAGATACGCAGTATTTT
TRBV4-1	once	TRBJ2-4	TRBD2	CASSPWTSGRRLGDIQYF	TGCGCCAGCAGCCCGTGGACTAGCGGGAGAAGGTTAGGGGACATTCAGTACTTC
TRBV6-6	NA	TRBJ2-3	NA	CASTRSTSTDTQYF	TGTGCCAGTACGAGGTCAACTAGCACAGATACGCAGTATTTT
TRBV5-1	NA	TRBJ1-6	TRBD1	CASSYSPTGEDSPLHF	TGCGCCAGCAGCTATAGCCCCACAGGGGAAGATTCACCCCTCCACTTT
TRBV18	NA	TRBJ2-1	NA	CASSPTMMKDSYPYNEQFF	TGTGCCAGCTCACCGACGATGATGAAAGACAGTTACCCCTACAATGAGCAGTTCTTC
TRBV18	NA	TRBJ2-5	TRBD2	CASSPPTSGEETQYF	TGTGCCAGCTCACCACCGACTAGCGGGGAAGAGACCCAGTACTTC
TRBV13	NA	TRBJ2-7	NA	CASSRVTYEQYF	TGTGCCAGCAGCCGCGTTACCTACGAGCAGTACTTC
TRBV4-1	few	TRBJ2-3	TRBD2	CASSQGGLAGVTDTQYF	TGCGCCAGCAGCCAAGGGGGACTAGCGGGAGTCACAGATACGCAGTATTTT
TRBV5-1	NA	TRBJ2-3	NA	CASSLGAGDTQYF	TGCGCCAGCAGCTTGGGGGCCGGAGATACGCAGTATTTT
TRBV29-1	NA	TRBJ2-3	TRBD2	CSARRGLAGGTDTQYF	TGCAGCGCCCGAAGGGGACTAGCGGGAGGCACAGATACGCAGTATTTT
TRBV18	few	TRBJ2-7	NA	CASSPPAVHEQYF	TGTGCCAGCTCACCACCGGCGGTTCACGAGCAGTACTTC
TRBV5-1	NA	TRBJ2-3	NA	CASSKGTDFDTQYF	TGCGCCAGCAGCAAAGGGACGGACTTTGATACGCAGTATTTT
TRBV13	NA	TRBJ1-2	NA	CASSSGDTNYGYTF	TGTGCCAGCAGCTCGGGAGACACTAACTATGGCTACACCTTC
TRBV30	NA	TRBJ2-3	TRBD1	CAWAQGASLNTQYF	TGTGCCTGGGCACAGGGGGCGAGTCTGAATACGCAGTATTTT
TRBV7-8	NA	TRBJ2-1	NA	CASSLAAHNEQFF	TGTGCCAGCAGCTTAGCCGCTCACAATGAGCAGTTCTTC
TRBV27	NA	TRBJ1-5	NA	CASSLMGNANQPQHF	TGTGCCAGCAGTTTGATGGGAAACGCCAATCAGCCCCAGCATTTT
TRBV10-1	NA	TRBJ1-1	TRBD1	CASSDWTGSNTEAFF	TGCGCCAGCAGTGATTGGACAGGCTCAAACACTGAAGCTTTCTTT
TRBV27	NA	TRBJ2-2	TRBD2	CASSFGGRDTGELFF	TGTGCCAGCAGTTTCGGCGGGAGGGACACCGGGGAGCTGTTTTTT
TRBV18	NA	TRBJ1-1	NA	CASSVLENTEAFF	TGTGCCAGCTCAGTCTTAGAGAACACTGAAGCTTTCTTT